A single sample gave rise to the 13 T cell receptor beta chains below, sequenced in a study of blood T cell repertoires in COVID-19 (dated by TCRdb to about 2020). Preparation of the library involved the immunoSEQ multiplex PCR assay. The source is immuneACCESS, and TCRdb retained only in-frame sequences with V and J called. Part of the clones is not carried over; for the studies checked, unresolved V genes explain less than half of this, and the remainder is unexplained. The sample has about 240,000 clones on record, 87% of them singletons. The biggest ten clones account for around 7.2% of the sample. Sequencing was done on a sample of peripheral blood. Receptors originate from a man aged 55 to 70 who had recovered from COVID-19.

This clone was observed a handful of times. The chain recombines TRBV24-1 with TRBJ2-2; D gene uncertain. The CDR3 extends over 12 amino acids. V was pared by 6 bases and J by 8 bases, with 9 bases between. CDR1 and CDR2 (germline): KGHDR, SFDVKD. The CDR3 coding sequence is TGTGCCACCAGTCGGCAGGCAGGGGAGCTGTTTTTT. This codes for CATSRQAGELFF.

This chain uses TRBV11-3 with TRBJ2-1; D gene ambiguous. From germline, CDR1 is SGHNT and CDR2 YENEEA. The CDR3 contains 14 residues. The V end lost 0 bases, the J end lost 2 bases, and 5 bases lay between the germline ends. This CDR3 reads CASSLDSAYNEQFF. The CDR3 nucleotides read TGTGCCAGCAGCTTAGATTCGGCCTACAATGAGCAGTTCTTC.

This rearrangement joins TRBV5-4 to TRBJ1-1; possibly TRBD1 for D (5 bases). The CDR3 runs 11 residues. Per germline, CDR1 SGHNT and CDR2 YYREEE (reference sequence). V was clipped by 5 bases and J by 7 bases, with 9 bases between them. CDR3 residues: CASSRGREAFF. The CDR3 DNA sequence: TGTGCCAGCAGTAGGGGTCGTGAAGCTTTCTTT.

The chain couples TRBV7-9 to TRBJ2-7; 10 bases fit TRBD2. The germline V gene has CDR1 SEHNR and CDR2 FQNEAQ (reference sequence). V dropped 1 base and J dropped 3; count of bases not matched to a gene: 6. The CDR3 has 16 residues. This CDR3 is CASSLGAGGTDYEQYF. CDR3 nucleotides: TGTGCCAGCAGCTTAGGAGCGGGGGGGACCGACTACGAGCAGTACTTC.

The V and J genes are TRBV2 and TRBJ1-1; no firm D call. Germline V lookup: CDR1 SNHLY, CDR2 FYNNEI. This CDR3 comprises 13 residues. Trimming left V 8 bases short and J 1 base short, with 11 bases between. CDR3 bases: TGTGCCAGCCGCGAAGGGAGGAACACTGAAGCTTTCTTT. Translation: CASREGRNTEAFF.

The chain uses TRBV6-5 and TRBJ1-6; D possibly corresponds to TRBD1 (6 bases). Trimming shortened V by 7 bases and J by 7 bases, and 17 bases separated the two germline ends. The CDR3 has 15 residues. The V gene's germline CDR1 is MNHEY and CDR2 SVGAGI. CDR3 nucleotides: TGTGCCAGCAATACTGGGGGGGCAAGGAATTCACCCCTCCACTTT. Residues: CASNTGGARNSPLHF.

This clone appeared once. The V gene is TRBV4-2, the J gene TRBJ2-1; the D is unclear. V lost 5 bases to trimming and J lost 9 bases, with 8 bases between them. Germline V gene sequence: CDR1 LGHNA, CDR2 YNFKEQ. The CDR3 sequence is 11 residues long. CDR3 protein: CASSISGEQFF. DNA of the CDR3: TGTGCCAGCAGCATCAGTGGTGAGCAGTTCTTC.

The J gene is TRBJ2-3, the V gene TRBV2; D uncertain. V shed 6 bases and J shed 11 bases, with 12 bases lying between them. CDR1 is SNHLY, CDR2 FYNNEI, per germline. This CDR3 has 11 residues. The CDR3 nucleotides are TGTGCCAGCAGCGTTTTGCGACAGCAGTATTTT. Protein product: CASSVLRQQYF.

A few counts support this clone. The chain links TRBV6-6 to TRBJ2-7; D may be TRBD2 (5 bases). Trimming left V 6 bases short and J 7 bases short, with 13 bases between. Germline values: CDR1 MNHNY, CDR2 SVGAGI (reference sequence). This CDR3 spans 12 amino acids. DNA for the CDR3: TGTGCCAGCAGCCGAATTCCGGGGGAGCAGTACGTC. Translation gives CASSRIPGEQYV.

The chain links TRBV28 to TRBJ2-7; tentatively, D is TRBD1 (6 bases). CDR1 and CDR2 (germline): MDHEN, SYDVKM. CDR3 length: 14 amino acids. Trimming pared 6 bases from V and 8 bases from J, leaving 20 bases between. CDR3 nucleotides: TGTGCCAGCAGCTCCACTCAGGGGTGGTGGAAGCAGTACTTC. Amino acid sequence: CASSSTQGWWKQYF.

This sequence joins TRBV27 and TRBJ2-6; D remains unclear. The CDR3 consists of 15 residues. V was cut by 3 bases and J by 0 bases, with 6 bases left in between. Germline V gene sequence: CDR1 MNHEY, CDR2 SMNVEV (reference sequence). The CDR3: CASSFSGSGANVLTF. CDR3 sequence (DNA): TGTGCCAGCAGTTTCTCGGGCTCTGGGGCCAACGTCCTGACTTTC.

The chain couples TRBV7-9 to TRBJ2-1; 12 bases fit TRBD2. Per the germline V gene, CDR1 is SEHNR and CDR2 is FQNEAQ (reference sequence). The CDR3 has 17 residues. Trimming cost V 5 bases and J 9 bases; bases outside gene matches: 14. The CDR3 loop reads CASSKLLAGGPLGEQFF. The CDR3 DNA reads as TGTGCCAGCAGCAAACTTCTAGCGGGGGGGCCACTCGGTGAGCAGTTCTTC.

The chain uses TRBV5-1 and TRBJ1-5; 9 nucleotides align to TRBD1. From germline, CDR1 is SGHRS and CDR2 YFSETQ. The CDR3 runs to 18 residues. V lost 1 base and J lost 1; bases outside the gene matches: 9. CDR3 region: CASSLWGTGMVSNQPQHF. The DNA for the CDR3 is TGCGCCAGCAGCTTGTGGGGGACAGGGATGGTGAGCAATCAGCCCCAGCATTTT.